This T cell receptor (beta chain) is from a study of blood T cell repertoires in COVID-19. TCRdb's copy holds only in-frame clones and misses some; the assay was immunoSEQ multiplex PCR. The repertoire holds 270,000 or so clones, with approximately 85% as singletons. V dropped 5 bases and J dropped 8 bases, with 15 bases sitting between them. From germline, CDR1 is LNHDA and CDR2 SQIVND (reference sequence). CDR3 length equals 13 residues. This chain links TRBV19 with TRBJ1-2, with D unresolved. This receptor was obtained from a woman aged 45-59 years who had been exposed to COVID-19. The sequenced sample was PBMCs or T cells enriched from blood (not recorded which). The CDR3 region has the DNA TGTGCCAGTAGTTTTTCCCCGGCGGGCGGCTACACCTTC. Protein product: CASSFSPAGGYTF.